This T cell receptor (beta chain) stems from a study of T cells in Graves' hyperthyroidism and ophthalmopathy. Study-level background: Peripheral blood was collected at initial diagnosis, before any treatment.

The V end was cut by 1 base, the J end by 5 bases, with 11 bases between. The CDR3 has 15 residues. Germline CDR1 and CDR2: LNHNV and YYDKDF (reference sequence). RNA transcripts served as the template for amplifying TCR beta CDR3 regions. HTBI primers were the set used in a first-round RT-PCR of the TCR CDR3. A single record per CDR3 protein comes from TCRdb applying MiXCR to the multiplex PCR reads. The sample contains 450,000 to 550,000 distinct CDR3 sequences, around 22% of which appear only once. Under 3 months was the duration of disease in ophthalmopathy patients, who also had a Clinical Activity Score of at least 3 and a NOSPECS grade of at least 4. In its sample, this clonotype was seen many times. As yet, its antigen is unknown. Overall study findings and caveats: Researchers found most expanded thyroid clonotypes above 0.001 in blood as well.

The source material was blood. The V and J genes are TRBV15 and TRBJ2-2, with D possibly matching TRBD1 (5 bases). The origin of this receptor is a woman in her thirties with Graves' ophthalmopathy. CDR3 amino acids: CATSRAGARTGELFF. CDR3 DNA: TGTGCCACCAGCAGAGCTGGGGCCAGAACCGGGGAGCTGTTTTTT. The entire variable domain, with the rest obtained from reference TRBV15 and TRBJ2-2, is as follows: DAMVIQNPRYQVTQFGKPVTLSCSQTLNHNVMYWYQQKSSQAPKLLFHYYDKDFNNEADTPDNFQSRRPNTSFCFLDIRSPGLGDTAMYLCATSRAGARTGELFFGEGSRLTVL.